The T cell receptor (beta chain) described here comes from a study of cytomegalovirus exposure and HLA in healthy donors. General observations from the study: Using a false discovery rate of 0.05, a later analysis showed that some 16,000 TCR beta sequences were associated with HLA alleles. For most TCR beta V segments, an earlier analysis put the productive rate at about 87% or about 30% of the time. Across donors, sequencing depth was assumed by presence/absence analyses to be roughly uniform.

V was shortened by 9 bases and J by 4 bases, with 20 bases between the two germline ends. The CDR3 spans 15 residues. The germline gives CDR1 SGHRS, CDR2 YFSETQ. The PCR used 60 Vbeta and 13 Jbeta primers. TCRdb's table, derived via immunoSEQ multiplex PCR, lists solely in-frame clones and lacks some. The data show tens of thousands of clones, with roughly 80% seen just once and about 3.2% held by the top ten. Of note for this clone: The target antigen is unknown.

This chain uses TRBV5-1 with TRBJ1-3; perhaps TRBD1 as D (6 bases). The sequenced sample consisted of PBMCs. The receptor comes from a woman aged 25 to 45 in good health and CMV-seronegative. In nucleotides, the CDR3 is TGCGCCACCAGGGGACACGGACGAGGGGGAAACACCATATATTTT. Its protein is CATRGHGRGGNTIYF.